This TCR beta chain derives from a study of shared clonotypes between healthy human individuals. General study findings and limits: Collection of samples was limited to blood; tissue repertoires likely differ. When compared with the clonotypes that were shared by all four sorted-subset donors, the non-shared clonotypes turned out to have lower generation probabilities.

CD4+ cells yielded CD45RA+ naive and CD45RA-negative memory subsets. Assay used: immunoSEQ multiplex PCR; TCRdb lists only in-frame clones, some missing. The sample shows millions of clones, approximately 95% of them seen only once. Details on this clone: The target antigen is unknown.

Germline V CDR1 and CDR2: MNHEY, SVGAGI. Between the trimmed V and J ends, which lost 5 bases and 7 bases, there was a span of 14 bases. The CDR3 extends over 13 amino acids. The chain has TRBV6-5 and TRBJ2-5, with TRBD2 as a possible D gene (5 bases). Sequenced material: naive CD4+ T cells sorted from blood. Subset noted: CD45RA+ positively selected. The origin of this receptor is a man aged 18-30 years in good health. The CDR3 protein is CASSRLNSGTQYF. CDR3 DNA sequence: TGTGCCAGCAGTCGCTTGAACAGCGGGACCCAGTACTTC.